This is a list of T cell receptor beta chains from one sample in a study of radiotherapy plus CTLA-4 blockade in lung cancer. Produced via immunoSEQ multiplex PCR; TCRdb's table is partial and in-frame only. The table lists about 100,000 clones, 83% of them singletons. Specimen: peripheral blood, collected from a patient treated with radiotherapy plus ipilimumab. The receptors shown here come from a human donor with non-small cell lung cancer who had stable disease on radiotherapy plus ipilimumab. CDR3s include the opening cysteine and the closing phenylalanine or tryptophan. A D gene is named only where the DNA matches it firmly. For some rows the clone size is stated as once, few or many, or as a class when expanded; others skip it.

clone size	D gene	J gene	CDR3 length	V gene	CDR3 DNA	CDR3 protein
-	-	TRBJ1-1	12	TRBV5-6	TGTGCCAGCAGCCTTATTAACACTGAAGCTTTCTTT	CASSLINTEAFF
-	TRBD1	TRBJ1-2	15	TRBV6-6	TGTGCCAGCAGTTTGGGACAGGGCGTTGTCTATGGCTACACCTTC	CASSLGQGVVYGYTF
few	TRBD2	TRBJ2-5	15	TRBV7-3	TGTGCCAGCAGCTCCGGACTAGCGGGGGCGGAGACCCAGTACTTC	CASSSGLAGAETQYF
-	-	TRBJ1-2	11	TRBV5-4	TGTGCCAGCAGCTCTGGGTATGGCTACACCTTC	CASSSGYGYTF
-	-	TRBJ1-2	11	TRBV5-1	TGCGCCAGCAGCTTGGACATGGACTACACCTTC	CASSLDMDYTF
-	-	TRBJ2-5	14	TRBV6-6	TGTGCCAGCAGTTACTCCGGTCGGGGTCGGACCCAGTACTTC	CASSYSGRGRTQYF
-	-	TRBJ1-5	15	TRBV6-6	TGTGCCAGCAGTGTTGGCAGGAGTAGCAATCAGCCCCAGCATTTT	CASSVGRSSNQPQHF
once	-	TRBJ2-5	14	TRBV5-4	TGTGCCAGCAGCACCGGGACTCTCCAAGAGACCCAGTACTTC	CASSTGTLQETQYF
-	TRBD1	TRBJ1-5	16	TRBV7-2	TGTGCCAGCAGCTTAGGTCAAGGGACAGTGCTAGGGCCCCAGCATTTT	CASSLGQGTVLGPQHF
-	-	TRBJ1-2	8	TRBV6-6	TGTGCCACGCTATATGACACCTTC	CATLYDTF
-	-	TRBJ1-4	13	TRBV19	TGTGCCAGTAACCGGGTTATTAATGAAAAACTGTTTTTT	CASNRVINEKLFF
-	TRBD2	TRBJ2-5	15	TRBV5-1	TGCGCCAGCAGCTTGGACGGGACTACCACCGAGACCCAGTACTTC	CASSLDGTTTETQYF
-	-	TRBJ1-4	14	TRBV28	TGTGCCAGCAGTTTAGGGGCTTCTAATGAAAAGCTGTTTTTT	CASSLGASNEKLFF
-	TRBD2	TRBJ2-1	16	TRBV2	TGTGCCAGCAGTGAAACGGGGACTAGCGGCTTCAATGAGCAGTTCTTC	CASSETGTSGFNEQFF
-	TRBD1	TRBJ1-1	13	TRBV19	TGTGCCAGTAGTCGGGAAGGACAGGGTGAAGCTTTCTTT	CASSREGQGEAFF
-	-	TRBJ2-7	15	TRBV6-1	TGTGCCAGCAGTGAAGCTACCGGGCAACAATACGAGCAGTACTTC	CASSEATGQQYEQYF
-	TRBD1	TRBJ2-7	17	TRBV19	TGTGCCAGTAGTCAAGAAGCCGGGACAGGGTTCGGACACGAGCAGTACTTC	CASSQEAGTGFGHEQYF
once	-	TRBJ2-1	11	TRBV28	TGTGCCAGCCTGGGGGGAAATGAGCAGTTCTTC	CASLGGNEQFF
-	-	TRBJ2-2	13	TRBV15	TGTGCCACCAGCAGAGCGGTCACCGGGGAGCTGTTTTTT	CATSRAVTGELFF
-	-	TRBJ2-7	13	TRBV5-1	TGCGCCAGCAGCGAGACAGCCTCCTACGAGCAGTACTTC	CASSETASYEQYF
-	-	TRBJ2-7	13	TRBV2	TGTGCCAGCGTCCGAGGGCAGCTCTACGAGCAGTACTTC	CASVRGQLYEQYF
once	TRBD2	TRBJ2-3	14	TRBV9	TGTGCCAGCGGGGCGGGGGAAAGCACAGATACGCAGTATTTT	CASGAGESTDTQYF
-	-	TRBJ1-1	13	TRBV6-6	TGTGCCAGCAGTCTCCCGTACAGGGACGAGGCTTTCTTT	CASSLPYRDEAFF
-	-	TRBJ2-1	16	TRBV9	TGTGCCAGCACTCAAGGGGGGGCGACTCGCTACAATGAGCAGTTCTTC	CASTQGGATRYNEQFF
-	-	TRBJ2-5	15	TRBV5-1	TGCGCCAGCAGCTTGCTGGGGGGGGCACAAGAGACCCAGTACTTC	CASSLLGGAQETQYF
-	-	TRBJ2-2	14	TRBV5-1	TGCGCCAGCAGCCGGGGGTCCCACCCCGGGGAGCTGTTTTTT	CASSRGSHPGELFF
-	TRBD2	TRBJ2-1	15	TRBV7-9	TGTGCCAGCAGTCCCGGGACTAGCACCCCACCTGAGCAGTTCTTC	CASSPGTSTPPEQFF
-	TRBD2	TRBJ2-3	15	TRBV28	TGTGCCAGCAGAACTAGCGGAGGGAGGTCAGATACGCAGTATTTT	CASRTSGGRSDTQYF
-	TRBD2	TRBJ2-7	19	TRBV29-1	TGCAGCGTTGAAGGCCATTCAAGGACGGGGCGGGAGGGACCCTACGAGCAGTACTTC	CSVEGHSRTGREGPYEQYF
-	TRBD1	TRBJ2-7	13	TRBV19	TGTGCCACGGGACAGGTGCTTGGGTACGAGCAGTACTTC	CATGQVLGYEQYF
-	-	TRBJ2-5	16	TRBV7-9	TGTGCCAGCAGCTTCCCTGGACTTCTGATCCAAGAGACCCAGTACTTC	CASSFPGLLIQETQYF
-	TRBD1	TRBJ2-2	16	TRBV19	TGTGCCAGTAGTTACAGGGGGCGCACGGGTCCCGGGGAGCTGTTTTTT	CASSYRGRTGPGELFF
-	-	TRBJ1-5	15	TRBV2	TGTGCCAGCAGTAGCCGGGACGCCATCAATCAGCCCCAGCATTTT	CASSSRDAINQPQHF
-	-	TRBJ2-1	14	TRBV6-5	TGTGCCAGCAGACCTCTTAGTCGAAACCATGAGCAGTTCTTC	CASRPLSRNHEQFF
few	TRBD1	TRBJ1-6	14	TRBV7-9	TGTGCCAGCAGCGACAGGGGTCCCTTTTCGCCCCTCCACTTT	CASSDRGPFSPLHF
-	-	TRBJ2-2	13	TRBV6-5	TGTGCCAGCAGTGCTCGGTGGGGCGGGGAGCTGTTTTTT	CASSARWGGELFF
-	TRBD2	TRBJ2-7	14	TRBV5-1	TGCGCCAGCAGCGAGACGGGAGGGAACTACGAGCAGTACTTC	CASSETGGNYEQYF
-	TRBD1	TRBJ1-5	16	TRBV30	TGTGCCTGGAGTGTACACCAGGGGGCAGGCAATCAGCCCCAGCATTTT	CAWSVHQGAGNQPQHF
once	-	TRBJ2-6	20	TRBV12-2	TGTGCAAGTCGCTTAGCTCTGGAGCGGGAGGGTCCCTCTGGGGCCAACGTCCTGACTTTC	CASRLALEREGPSGANVLTF
-	-	TRBJ2-5	15	TRBV2	TGTGCCAGCAGTGAAATCGCCCTAGGGGGAGAGACCCAGTACTTC	CASSEIALGGETQYF
-	-	TRBJ1-1	15	TRBV5-1	TGCGCCAGCAGCTCGGGGCAGGGATTGCTGACTGAAGCTTTCTTT	CASSSGQGLLTEAFF
-	TRBD1	TRBJ2-1	13	TRBV18	TGTGCCAGCTCGCCGGTAACAGGGGATGAGCAGTTCTTC	CASSPVTGDEQFF
-	TRBD1	TRBJ2-7	15	TRBV6-1	TGTGCCAGCATTTTTAAGGACAGGGGGCGATACGAGCAGTACTTC	CASIFKDRGRYEQYF
-	TRBD2	TRBJ2-1	15	TRBV27	TGTGCCAGCAGTTCCGGGACTAGTGTTAAAAATGAGCAGTTCTTC	CASSSGTSVKNEQFF
-	-	TRBJ2-2	16	TRBV4-2	TGTGCCAGCAGCCAAGACCTTCAGCTCCTCACCGGGGAGCTGTTTTTT	CASSQDLQLLTGELFF
-	TRBD2	TRBJ2-5	17	TRBV5-4	TGTGCCAGCAGCTCCCCTTTCCCTAGCGGGAGAGGCGAGACCCAGTACTTC	CASSSPFPSGRGETQYF
-	-	TRBJ2-1	15	TRBV10-2	TGCGCCAGCAGGGCCCGGTACGAGCCGGGCAATGAGCAGTTCTTC	CASRARYEPGNEQFF
-	TRBD1	TRBJ1-6	15	TRBV7-6	TGTGCCAGCAGCTTGGGTGGGACAGGGACGATTCCCCTCCACTTT	CASSLGGTGTIPLHF
-	TRBD2	TRBJ2-5	15	TRBV7-6	TGTGCCAGCAGCTTACGGGGGGACTCCCCCGGAACCCAGTACTTC	CASSLRGDSPGTQYF
-	-	TRBJ1-4	15	TRBV27	TGTGCCAGCAGCCCTTACGTAAGCCCTAATGAAAAACTGTTTTTT	CASSPYVSPNEKLFF
-	TRBD1	TRBJ1-4	14	TRBV29-1	TGCAGCGTAAACCAGGGGGCGGCTTATGAAAAACTGTTTTTT	CSVNQGAAYEKLFF
-	TRBD2	TRBJ2-2	15	TRBV5-4	TGTGCCAGCAGCTTCAGCGGGAGGAGCACCGGGGAGCTGTTTTTT	CASSFSGRSTGELFF
few	-	TRBJ1-4	14	TRBV4-1	TGCGCCAGCAGCCAATTACAGGTTAATGAAAAACTGTTTTTT	CASSQLQVNEKLFF